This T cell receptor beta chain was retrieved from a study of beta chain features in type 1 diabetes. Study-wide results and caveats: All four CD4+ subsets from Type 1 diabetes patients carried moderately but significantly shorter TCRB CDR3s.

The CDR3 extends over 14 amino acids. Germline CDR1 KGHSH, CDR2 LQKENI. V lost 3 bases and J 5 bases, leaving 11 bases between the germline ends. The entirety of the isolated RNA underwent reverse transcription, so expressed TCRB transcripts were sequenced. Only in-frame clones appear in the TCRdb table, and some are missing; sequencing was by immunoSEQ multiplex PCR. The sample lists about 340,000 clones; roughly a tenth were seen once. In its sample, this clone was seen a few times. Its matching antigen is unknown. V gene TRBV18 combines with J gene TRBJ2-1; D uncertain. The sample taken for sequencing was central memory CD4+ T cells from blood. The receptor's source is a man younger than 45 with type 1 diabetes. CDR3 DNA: TGTGCCAGCTCACCGATGGACGGAAACAATGAGCAGTTCTTC. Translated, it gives CASSPMDGNNEQFF.